The 19 T cell receptor beta chains below were found in one sample sequenced in a study of response to subunit inactivated influenza vaccine. TCRdb reprocessed the RT-PCR reads with MiXCR, giving one entry per CDR3 protein. The sample lists about 700,000 distinct CDR3 sequences; about 14% were seen once. The material sequenced was PBMCs from blood, taken 14 to 15 days before vaccination. These receptors were taken from a man aged 50 to 59 who received an inactivated influenza vaccine.

In this sample, this clonotype turned up many times. The chain recombines TRBV9 with TRBJ2-7, with TRBD1 identical over 10 bases. The trim removed 4 bases at V and 2 bases at J, leaving 3 bases unmatched. CDR1 is SGDLS and CDR2 is YYNGEE in the germline V gene. This CDR3 region has 14 residues. The CDR3: CASSHGTGAYEQYF. CDR3 coding DNA: TGTGCCAGCAGCCATGGGACAGGGGCCTACGAGCAGTACTTC.

Many counts were recorded for this clonotype. The CDR3 sequence: CSAPGRNTGELFF. CDR3 coding DNA: TGCAGCGCTCCGGGACGGAACACCGGGGAGCTGTTTTTT. The J gene is TRBJ2-2, the V gene TRBV29-1; tentatively, D is TRBD1 or TRBD2 (5 bases each). The V gene lost 7 bases and the J gene lost 1 base, with 10 bases spanning the gap. Per germline, CDR1 SQVTM and CDR2 ANQGSEA. The CDR3 totals 13 residues.

This clonotype has just a few counts. The rearrangement uses TRBV5-1 and TRBJ1-2; weak D call: TRBD1 (5 bases). CDR1 and CDR2 from the germline V gene are SGHRS and YFSETQ. The CDR3 totals 13 residues. Trimming removed 1 base from V and 6 bases from J, with 10 bases in between. The CDR3 reads CASSLRGMDGYTF. Written as DNA, the CDR3 is TGCGCCAGCAGCTTGAGGGGAATGGATGGCTACACCTTC.

The chain is built from TRBV11-2 and TRBJ2-1; 8 bases fit TRBD2. The CDR3 totals 14 residues. The germline gives CDR1 SGHAT, CDR2 FQNNGV. Germline trimming cut 3 bases from V and 9 bases from J; bases unmatched to any gene: 7. CDR3 region: CASSLGRGGGEQFF. Here the CDR3 DNA reads TGTGCCAGCAGCTTGGGACGGGGGGGCGGTGAGCAGTTCTTC.

The chain joins TRBV29-1 to TRBJ2-7; TRBD2 is a possible D gene (6 bases). The CDR3 is 13 amino acids. V lost 4 bases and J 4 bases, leaving 14 bases between the germline ends. The germline CDR1 and CDR2 sequences are SQVTM and ANQGSEA. The CDR3 reads CSVAGATNYEQYF. In DNA form, the CDR3 reads TGCAGCGTTGCGGGAGCCACCAATTACGAGCAGTACTTC.

This clonotype was recorded a few times. The chain recombines TRBV15 with TRBJ2-2; D is uncertain. Germline CDR1 reads LNHNV; CDR2 reads YYDKDF (reference sequence). V lost 1 base and J 2 bases, leaving 2 bases between the germline ends. The CDR3 consists of 13 residues. The CDR3 sequence is CATSRVNTGELFF. The CDR3 DNA reads as TGTGCCACCAGCAGAGTCAACACCGGGGAGCTGTTTTTT.

This chain connects TRBV7-2 to TRBJ2-5; 8 nucleotides align to TRBD1. Germline trimming cut 5 bases from V and 2 bases from J; bases unmatched to any gene: 4. The CDR3 length is 14 residues. CDR1 and CDR2 (germline): SGHTA, FQGNSA. Here the CDR3 reads CASSIRQGQETQYF. DNA for the CDR3: TGTGCCAGCAGCATTAGACAGGGGCAAGAGACCCAGTACTTC.

J is TRBJ1-6 and V is TRBV7-2, with TRBD1 identical over 7 bases. This CDR3 is built from 15 residues. The V segment lost 1 base and the J segment 10 bases; nucleotides outside the gene matches: 7. Looked up from germline, CDR1 is SGHTA and CDR2 is FQGNSA. The CDR3 region has the DNA TGTGCCAGCAGCTTAGAACGAGGGGGCGGCTCACCCCTCCACTTT. This sequence encodes CASSLERGGGSPLHF.

The gene calls are TRBV2 and TRBJ2-2; D call uncertain. In germline, CDR1 is SNHLY, CDR2 FYNNEI. The ends were cut back, 0 bases at V and 5 bases at J, with 4 bases in the middle. The CDR3 covers 13 residues. CDR3 sequence: CASSEARTGELFF. The CDR3 DNA sequence: TGTGCCAGCAGTGAAGCGCGAACCGGGGAGCTGTTTTTT. Drawing the rest from reference TRBV2 and TRBJ2-2, the complete variable domain is EPEVTQTPSHQVTQMGQEVILRCVPISNHLYFYWYRQILGQKVEFLVSFYNNEISEKSEIFDDQFSVERPDGSNFTLKIRSTKLEDSAMYFCASSEARTGELFFGEGSRLTVL.

The gene calls are TRBV11-2 and TRBJ2-5; 10 bases line up with TRBD1. Germline lookup yields CDR1 SGHAT and CDR2 FQNNGV. The CDR3 runs 16 residues. After removal of 4 bases from V and 5 bases from J, the junction contained 10 bases not matched to a gene. The chain's CDR3 is CASSSGGQGFHETQYF. For the CDR3, the DNA is TGTGCCAGCAGCTCGGGGGGACAGGGGTTCCACGAGACCCAGTACTTC.

This clonotype was seen more than once but under ten times. The chain's CDR3 is CATSDLETGELFF. CDR3 in DNA: TGTGCCACCAGTGATTTGGAGACCGGGGAGCTGTTTTTT. V usage is TRBV24-1 and J usage is TRBJ2-2; D is unclear. The germline gives CDR1 KGHDR, CDR2 SFDVKD. With 0 bases removed from V and 5 bases from J, the gap between germline ends came to 3 bases. This CDR3 has 13 residues.

This clonotype was seen a handful of times. The chain has TRBV12-3 or TRBV12-4 and TRBJ2-2; possible D gene TRBD2, 6 bases. The CDR3 has 14 amino acids. Trimming removed 1 base from V and 8 bases from J, with 11 bases in between. The DNA for the CDR3 is TGTGCCAGCAGTTTAGTGACTAGAACAGGGGAGCTGTTTTTT. The encoded protein is CASSLVTRTGELFF.

This clonotype was counted between two and nine times. The rearrangement links TRBV11-1 to TRBJ2-4; 7 bases line up with TRBD1. This CDR3 has 18 amino acids. Germline V gene lookup returns CDR1 SGHAT and CDR2 FQDESV (reference sequence). Germline trimming cut 6 bases from V and 0 bases from J; bases unmatched to any gene: 14. The DNA for the CDR3 is TGTGCCAGCAGTAAGGGACACTTCAGGGGGATAGCCAAAAACATTCAGTACTTC. Its protein is CASSKGHFRGIAKNIQYF.

In this sample, this clonotype turned up a few times. The rearrangement joins TRBV24-1 to TRBJ2-3, with TRBD2 matching 10 bases. The CDR3 is 17 amino acids. The V and J ends lost 4 bases and 5 bases, in that order; junction bases with no gene match: 11. Germline V gene lookup returns CDR1 KGHDR and CDR2 SFDVKD. The CDR3 loop is CATSDPKASGRVDTQYF. CDR3 in DNA: TGTGCCACCAGTGACCCCAAGGCTAGCGGGAGAGTAGATACGCAGTATTTT.

The table lists this clonotype with a few counts. This rearrangement joins TRBV4-1 to TRBJ2-7; 16 bases match TRBD2. The V gene's germline CDR1 is MGHRA and CDR2 YSYEKL. After removal of 3 bases from V and 4 bases from J, the junction contained 6 bases not matched to a gene. This CDR3 has 17 residues. The CDR3 nucleotides are TGCGCCAGCAGCCAGGGACTAGCGGGGGGGCCCGCTTACGAGCAGTACTTC. Translation gives CASSQGLAGGPAYEQYF.

At least ten counts were recorded for this clonotype. The V and J genes are TRBV5-1 and TRBJ2-1; the match to TRBD2 covers 10 bases. The CDR3 spans 15 residues. V was pared by 5 bases and J by 0 bases, with 2 bases of the junction left unmatched. CDR1 is SGHRS, CDR2 YFSETQ, per germline. The CDR3 spells CASRLAGDSYNEQFF. CDR3 DNA: TGCGCCAGCAGGCTAGCGGGGGACTCCTACAATGAGCAGTTCTTC.

J is TRBJ2-3 and V is TRBV28; D unresolved. This CDR3 has 14 residues. Germline values: CDR1 MDHEN, CDR2 SYDVKM. The germline V and J ends were trimmed by 6 bases and 3 bases, with 13 bases remaining between them. CDR3 nucleotide sequence: TGTGCCAGCAGCTCCCGCTTGGGTACAGATACGCAGTATTTT. Translating it yields CASSSRLGTDTQYF.

This clonotype appeared a few times. The chain uses TRBV7-9 and TRBJ1-2, with 9 nucleotides matching TRBD1. The CDR3 length is 13 residues. The V gene end was trimmed by 5 bases and the J gene end by 4 bases; junction bases not matched to a gene: 2. Germline values: CDR1 SEHNR, CDR2 FQNEAQ (reference sequence). The CDR3 DNA sequence: TGTGCCAGCAGCCGACAGGGGGTCTATGGCTACACCTTC. Encoded protein: CASSRQGVYGYTF.

The chain is built from TRBV2 and TRBJ2-1; either TRBD1 or TRBD2 may supply D (5 bases each). Germline-derived CDR1 and CDR2 are SNHLY and FYNNEI. This CDR3 has 14 residues. V was cut by 6 bases and J by 3 bases, with 12 bases left in between. CDR3 coding DNA: TGTGCCAGCAGCCGGGACCAGCTCTACAATGAGCAGTTCTTC. It codes for CASSRDQLYNEQFF.